The rows below give T cell receptor beta chains drawn from one sample of a study of cytomegalovirus exposure and HLA in healthy donors. Generated by immunoSEQ multiplex PCR, the TCRdb table keeps only in-frame clones and is missing some. The sample yields 150,000 to 200,000 clones, over 80% seen once. Sequences were obtained from PBMCs. Source of these receptors: a male donor in good health and CMV-seropositive. The CDR3 runs from the conserved cysteine through the conserved F or W. D genes are given only for firm matches. The listing skips clone size in some rows; elsewhere it reads once, few, many or a size class.

v_gene: TRBV5-1
abundance: .
d_gene: TRBD2
j_gene: TRBJ2-1
CDR3nt: TGCGCCAGCAGTTCGACTAGCGGGGAGTTGAATGAGCAGTTCTTC
CDR3aa: CASSSTSGELNEQFF

v_gene: TRBV7-9
abundance: .
d_gene: .
j_gene: TRBJ1-5
CDR3nt: TGTGCCAGCAGCTTAGCGGACTTAGGATTGGATCAGCCCCAGCATTTT
CDR3aa: CASSLADLGLDQPQHF

v_gene: TRBV5-4
abundance: few
d_gene: .
j_gene: TRBJ1-1
CDR3nt: TGTGCCAGCAGCTTGGGTGGGGGCGAGTATGCTGAAGCTTTCTTT
CDR3aa: CASSLGGGEYAEAFF

v_gene: TRBV19
abundance: .
d_gene: .
j_gene: TRBJ1-6
CDR3nt: TGTGCCAGTAGTTACCTCAGCGCTAATTCACCCCTCCACTTT
CDR3aa: CASSYLSANSPLHF

v_gene: TRBV7-8
abundance: .
d_gene: .
j_gene: TRBJ2-5
CDR3nt: TGTGCCAGCACCCTGGAGGCCGGGGAGACCCAGTACTTC
CDR3aa: CASTLEAGETQYF

v_gene: TRBV7-2
abundance: .
d_gene: TRBD1
j_gene: TRBJ2-1
CDR3nt: TGTGCCAGCAGCTTCCCGGGACAGGGGGCGCAAAATGAGCAGTTCTTC
CDR3aa: CASSFPGQGAQNEQFF

v_gene: TRBV5-1
abundance: .
d_gene: TRBD1
j_gene: TRBJ1-1
CDR3nt: TGCGCCAGCAGCCTTACCCCGACAGGGGGGGGTACTGAAGCTTTCTTT
CDR3aa: CASSLTPTGGGTEAFF

v_gene: TRBV7-9
abundance: .
d_gene: .
j_gene: TRBJ1-1
CDR3nt: TGTGCCAGCAGCTTGCTAGGCAGGAACACTGAAGCTTTCTTT
CDR3aa: CASSLLGRNTEAFF

v_gene: TRBV18
abundance: .
d_gene: .
j_gene: TRBJ1-1
CDR3nt: TGTGCCAGCTCACCTGTTATCCGGACTGCCAACACTGAAGCTTTCTTT
CDR3aa: CASSPVIRTANTEAFF

v_gene: TRBV30
abundance: .
d_gene: .
j_gene: TRBJ2-4
CDR3nt: TGTGCCTGGAGTGTACTCGGGGTCCAGTACTTC
CDR3aa: CAWSVLGVQYF

v_gene: TRBV6-5
abundance: .
d_gene: .
j_gene: TRBJ2-7
CDR3nt: TGTGCCAGCAGTCAACACTACGAGCAGTACTTC
CDR3aa: CASSQHYEQYF

v_gene: TRBV6-5
abundance: .
d_gene: TRBD1
j_gene: TRBJ2-3
CDR3nt: TGTGCCAGCAGTTACATCCAGGGGGATCTATACACGCAGTATTTT
CDR3aa: CASSYIQGDLYTQYF

v_gene: TRBV5-6
abundance: .
d_gene: TRBD1
j_gene: TRBJ1-1
CDR3nt: TGTGCCAGCAGCTTGTGGGCGGCAGGGGGATCTCTTGGTGAAGCTTTCTTT
CDR3aa: CASSLWAAGGSLGEAFF

v_gene: TRBV11-1
abundance: .
d_gene: TRBD2
j_gene: TRBJ2-2
CDR3nt: TGTGCCAGCAGCTTAGGGGAGGGCCACACCGGGGAGCTGTTTTTT
CDR3aa: CASSLGEGHTGELFF

v_gene: TRBV9
abundance: .
d_gene: .
j_gene: TRBJ2-7
CDR3nt: TGTGCCAGCAGCGTGCGCTCCACAGCAAGCTCCTACGAGCAGTACTTC
CDR3aa: CASSVRSTASSYEQYF

v_gene: TRBV4-1
abundance: .
d_gene: TRBD2
j_gene: TRBJ2-1
CDR3nt: TGCGCCAGCAGCCAGGCTAGCGGGACGTCCTACAATGAGCAGTTCTTC
CDR3aa: CASSQASGTSYNEQFF

v_gene: TRBV5-1
abundance: .
d_gene: TRBD1
j_gene: TRBJ2-5
CDR3nt: TGCGCCAGCAGCTTGGCCACCGGGACAGGCGGTGAGCAGTACTTC
CDR3aa: CASSLATGTGGEQYF

v_gene: TRBV14
abundance: once
d_gene: .
j_gene: TRBJ2-7
CDR3nt: TGTGCCAGCAGCCCTACTCACTCCTACGAGCAGTACTTC
CDR3aa: CASSPTHSYEQYF

v_gene: TRBV19
abundance: .
d_gene: TRBD2
j_gene: TRBJ2-2
CDR3nt: TGTGCCAGTAGTAGGGGACTAGCGGGACTGAACACCGGGGAGCTGTTTTTT
CDR3aa: CASSRGLAGLNTGELFF

v_gene: TRBV7-9
abundance: once
d_gene: .
j_gene: TRBJ1-3
CDR3nt: TGTGCCAGCTTTGCGACAACCCGCTCTGGAAACACCATATATTTT
CDR3aa: CASFATTRSGNTIYF